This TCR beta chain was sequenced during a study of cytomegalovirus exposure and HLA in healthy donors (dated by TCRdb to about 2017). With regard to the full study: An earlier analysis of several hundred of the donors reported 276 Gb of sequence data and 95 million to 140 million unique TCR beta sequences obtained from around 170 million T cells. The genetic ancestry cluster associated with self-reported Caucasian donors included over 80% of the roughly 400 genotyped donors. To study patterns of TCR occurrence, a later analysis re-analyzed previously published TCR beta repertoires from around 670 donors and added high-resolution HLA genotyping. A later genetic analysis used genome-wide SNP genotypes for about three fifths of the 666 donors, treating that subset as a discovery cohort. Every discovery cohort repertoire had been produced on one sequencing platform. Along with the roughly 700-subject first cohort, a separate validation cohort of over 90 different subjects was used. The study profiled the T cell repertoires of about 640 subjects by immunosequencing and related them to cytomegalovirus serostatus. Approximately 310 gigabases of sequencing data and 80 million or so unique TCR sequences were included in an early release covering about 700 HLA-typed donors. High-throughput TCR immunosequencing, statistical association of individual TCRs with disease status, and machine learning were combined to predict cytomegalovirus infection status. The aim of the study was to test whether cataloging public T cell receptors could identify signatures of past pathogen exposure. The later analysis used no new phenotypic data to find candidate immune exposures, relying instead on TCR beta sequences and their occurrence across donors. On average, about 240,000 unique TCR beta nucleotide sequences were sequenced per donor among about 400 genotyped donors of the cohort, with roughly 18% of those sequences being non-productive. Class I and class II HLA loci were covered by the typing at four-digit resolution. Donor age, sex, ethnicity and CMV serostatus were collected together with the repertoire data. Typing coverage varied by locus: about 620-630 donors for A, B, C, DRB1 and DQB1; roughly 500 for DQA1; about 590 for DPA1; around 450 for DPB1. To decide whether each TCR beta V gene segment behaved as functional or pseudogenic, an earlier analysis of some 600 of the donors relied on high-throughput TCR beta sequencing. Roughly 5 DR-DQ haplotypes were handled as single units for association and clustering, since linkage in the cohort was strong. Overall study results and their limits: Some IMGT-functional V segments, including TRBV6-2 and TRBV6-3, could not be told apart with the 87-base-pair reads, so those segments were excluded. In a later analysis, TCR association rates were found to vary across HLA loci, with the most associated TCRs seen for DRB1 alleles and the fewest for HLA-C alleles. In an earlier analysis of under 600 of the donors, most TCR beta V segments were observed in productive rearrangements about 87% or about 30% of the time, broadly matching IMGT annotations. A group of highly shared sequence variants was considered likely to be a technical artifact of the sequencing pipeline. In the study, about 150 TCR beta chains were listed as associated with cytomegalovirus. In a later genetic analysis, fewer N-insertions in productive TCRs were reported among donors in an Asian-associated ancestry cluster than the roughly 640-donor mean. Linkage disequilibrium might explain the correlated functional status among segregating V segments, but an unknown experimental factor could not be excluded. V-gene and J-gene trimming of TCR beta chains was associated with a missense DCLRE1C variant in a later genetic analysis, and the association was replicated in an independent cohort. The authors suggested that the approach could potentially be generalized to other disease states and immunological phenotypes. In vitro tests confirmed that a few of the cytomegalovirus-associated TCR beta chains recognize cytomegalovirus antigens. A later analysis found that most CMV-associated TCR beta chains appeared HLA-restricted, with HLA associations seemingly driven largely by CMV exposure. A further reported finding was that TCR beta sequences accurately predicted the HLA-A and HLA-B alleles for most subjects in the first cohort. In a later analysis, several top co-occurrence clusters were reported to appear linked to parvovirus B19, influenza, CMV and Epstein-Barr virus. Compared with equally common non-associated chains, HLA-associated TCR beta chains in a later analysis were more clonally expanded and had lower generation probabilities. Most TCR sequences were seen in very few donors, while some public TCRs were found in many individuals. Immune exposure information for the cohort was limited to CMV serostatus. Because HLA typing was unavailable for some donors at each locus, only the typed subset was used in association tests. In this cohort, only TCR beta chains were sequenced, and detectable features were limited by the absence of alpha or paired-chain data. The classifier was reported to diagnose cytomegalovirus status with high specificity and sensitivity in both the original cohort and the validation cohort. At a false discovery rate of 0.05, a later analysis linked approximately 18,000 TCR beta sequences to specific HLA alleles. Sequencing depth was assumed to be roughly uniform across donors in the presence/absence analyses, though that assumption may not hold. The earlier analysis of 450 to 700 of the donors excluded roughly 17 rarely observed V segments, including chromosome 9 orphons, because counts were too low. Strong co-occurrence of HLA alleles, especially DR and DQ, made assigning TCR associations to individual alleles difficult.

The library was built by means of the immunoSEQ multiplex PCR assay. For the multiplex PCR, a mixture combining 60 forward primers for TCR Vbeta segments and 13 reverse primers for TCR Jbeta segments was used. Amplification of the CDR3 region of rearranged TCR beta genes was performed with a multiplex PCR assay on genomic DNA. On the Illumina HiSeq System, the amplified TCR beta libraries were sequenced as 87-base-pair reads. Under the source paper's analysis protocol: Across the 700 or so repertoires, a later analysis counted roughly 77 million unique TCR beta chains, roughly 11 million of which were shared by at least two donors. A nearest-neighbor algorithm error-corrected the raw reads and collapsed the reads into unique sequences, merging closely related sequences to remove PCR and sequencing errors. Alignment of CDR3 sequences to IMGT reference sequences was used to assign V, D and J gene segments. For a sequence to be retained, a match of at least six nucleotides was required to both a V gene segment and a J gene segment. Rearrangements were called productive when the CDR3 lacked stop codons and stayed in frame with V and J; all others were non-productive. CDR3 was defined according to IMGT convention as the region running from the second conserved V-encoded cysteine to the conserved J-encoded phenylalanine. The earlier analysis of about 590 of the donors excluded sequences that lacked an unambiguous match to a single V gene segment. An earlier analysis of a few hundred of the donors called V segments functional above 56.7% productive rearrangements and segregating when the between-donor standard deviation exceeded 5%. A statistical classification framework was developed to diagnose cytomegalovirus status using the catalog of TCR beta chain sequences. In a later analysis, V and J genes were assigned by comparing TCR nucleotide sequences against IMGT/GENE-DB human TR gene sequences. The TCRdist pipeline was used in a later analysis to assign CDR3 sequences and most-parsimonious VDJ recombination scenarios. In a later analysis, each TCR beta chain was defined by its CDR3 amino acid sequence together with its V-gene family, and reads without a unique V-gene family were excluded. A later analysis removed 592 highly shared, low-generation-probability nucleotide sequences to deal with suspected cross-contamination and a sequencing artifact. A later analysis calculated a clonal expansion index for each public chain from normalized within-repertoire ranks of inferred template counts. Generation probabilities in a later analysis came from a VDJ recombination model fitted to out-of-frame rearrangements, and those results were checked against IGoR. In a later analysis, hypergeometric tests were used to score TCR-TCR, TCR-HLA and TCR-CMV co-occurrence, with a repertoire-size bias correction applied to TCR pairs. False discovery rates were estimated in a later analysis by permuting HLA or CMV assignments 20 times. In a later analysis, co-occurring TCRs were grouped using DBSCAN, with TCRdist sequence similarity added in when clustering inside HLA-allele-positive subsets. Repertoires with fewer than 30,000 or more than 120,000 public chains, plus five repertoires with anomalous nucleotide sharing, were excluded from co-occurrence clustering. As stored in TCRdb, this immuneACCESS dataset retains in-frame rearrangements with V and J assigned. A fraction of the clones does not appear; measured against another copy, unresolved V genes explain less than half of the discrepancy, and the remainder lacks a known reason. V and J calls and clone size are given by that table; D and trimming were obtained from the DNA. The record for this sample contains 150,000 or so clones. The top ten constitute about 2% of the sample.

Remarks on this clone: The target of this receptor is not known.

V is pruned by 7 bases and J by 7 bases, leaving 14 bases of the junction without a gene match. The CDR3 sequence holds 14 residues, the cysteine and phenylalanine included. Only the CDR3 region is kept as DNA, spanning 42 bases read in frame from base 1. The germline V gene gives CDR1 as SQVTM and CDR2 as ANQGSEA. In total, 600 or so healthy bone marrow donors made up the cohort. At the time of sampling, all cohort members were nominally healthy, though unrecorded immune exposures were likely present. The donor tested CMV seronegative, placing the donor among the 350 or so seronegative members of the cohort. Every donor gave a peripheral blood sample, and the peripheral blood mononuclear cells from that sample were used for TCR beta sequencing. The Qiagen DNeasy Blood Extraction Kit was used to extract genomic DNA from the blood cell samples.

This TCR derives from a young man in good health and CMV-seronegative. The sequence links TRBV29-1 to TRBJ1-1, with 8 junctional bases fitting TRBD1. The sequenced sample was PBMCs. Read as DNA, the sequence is TGCAGCGGAACCGGAGGACAGGGAATTAATGAAGCTTTCTTT. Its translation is CSGTGGQGINEAFF.